This TCR beta chain was sequenced in a study of blood T cell repertoires in COVID-19 (dated by TCRdb to the early 2020s). For context, the study as a whole: The collaborator samples originated in the United States, Italy and Spain and spanned the acute and convalescent phases of COVID-19. The material from the prospective study consisted of cDNA or gDNA derived from T cells, B-cell-depleted T cells, or PBMCs. Subjects who had been exposed to COVID-19, were actively infected with it, or had recovered from it provided the deeply sampled blood TCRbeta repertoires that made up the dataset. The repertoires were released in a freely available public database meant as a resource for research on the immune response to SARS-CoV-2. The samples were drawn from two sources: the first 160 participants of the ongoing ImmuneRACE study, and 1,254 subjects contributed by 6 global collaborators. The sample metadata nearly always contained a de-identified subject ID, COVID-19 status, age in years and sex. Where HLA class I and class II types were available, the types were taken from metadata supplied by the sample provider, not from assay-based typing.

CDR1 and CDR2 were assigned from the germline V gene as SGHDN and FVKESK. The junction shows trimming of 4 bases on V and 8 bases on J, and the gene matches do not reach 13 bases of it. The CDR3 runs 16 residues from the cysteine to the phenylalanine. Just CDR3 DNA is preserved here, 48 bases in frame from base 1. TCRbeta CDR3 regions were amplified from genomic DNA using the immunoSEQ Assay, a bias-controlled multiplex PCR. In the source study's methods: Within the assay, amplification of reference gene primers was used to estimate how many nucleated cells each sample contained. Sequence reads were collapsed and filtered to measure the absolute abundance of every unique TCRbeta CDR3 rearrangement. Productive Simpson clonality was computed per sample as the square root of Simpson's diversity index over productive rearrangements. TCRdb limited this immuneACCESS table to in-frame rearrangements with V and J called. A share of clones is missing; checked studies link under half to unresolved V genes, and the rest is unexplained. D and trimming come from the DNA, and the V and J calls and clone size come from that table. Recorded for this sample are 95,000 to 100,000 clones; about 90% of them occurred a single time. Around 10% of the sample is in the top ten clones.

A note on this clone: Its antigen is not yet known. The record has no base qualities; no much larger clone is one base away.

Whole blood was collected in K2EDTA tubes by collaborating institutions according to the institutions' own protocols. For TCRbeta analysis, collaborators shipped samples as frozen whole blood, isolated PBMCs, or DNA extracted from either of those sample types. On the study overall, not on this receptor specifically: Clinical and demographic metadata were provided uncurated, with the amount varying by source and participant.

The sequenced material came from peripheral blood. The rearrangement joined TRBV14 to TRBJ2-1; TRBD1 aligns with 8 central bases. The clonotype was recovered from a woman in her 30s with acute or convalescent COVID-19. DNA sequence: TGTGCCAGCAGCCCCCCGGGCAGGGGGCTTGGCGATGAGCAGTTCTTC. This sequence encodes CASSPPGRGLGDEQFF.